This TCR beta chain was observed in a study of multiple sclerosis patients with progressive multifocal leukoencephalopathy. About this clone itself: The antigen is unknown.

Sequencing used immunoSEQ multiplex PCR; TCRdb keeps in-frame clones, though not all of them. The data contain some 31,000 clones, roughly 91% of them singletons. Regarding the study as a whole: Expanded clones at PML onset predated and persisted through natalizumab therapy.

Losses at the gene ends were 1 base for V and 3 bases for J; bases not matched to a gene: 3. The CDR3 runs to 14 residues. CDR1 and CDR2 from the germline V gene are SGHAT and FQNNGV. Time point indicated: more than five months of natalizumab therapy. The origin of this receptor is a human donor with multiple sclerosis. The specimen was PBMCs, collected from a patient treated with natalizumab. The gene calls are TRBV11-2 and TRBJ2-7; TRBD1 aligns across 7 bases. In DNA, the CDR3 is TGTGCCAGCAGCTTAGGGTCAGGGGGCTACGAGCAGTACTTC. It translates to CASSLGSGGYEQYF.